This TCR beta chain was found in a study of blood T cell repertoires in COVID-19. As for the study in general: COVID-19 samples from acute and convalescent phases originated in the United States, Italy and Spain. In each case, the material was cDNA or gDNA derived from T cells, B-cell-depleted T cells, or PBMCs.

This CDR3 has 19 residues. CDR1 and CDR2 (germline): MNHNY, SVGAGI (reference sequence). The V gene end was trimmed by 5 bases and the J gene end by 3 bases; junction bases not matched to a gene: 17. In the source study's methods: Amplified reference gene primers provided the basis for estimating nucleated cell counts. Clones were read by immunoSEQ multiplex PCR, and TCRdb kept only the in-frame ones, dropping some. That table gives V, J and clone size, and the DNA gave D and trimming. Of some 150,000 clones listed, more than 80% are singletons. The TCR was taken from a human donor with acute or convalescent COVID-19. The donor label of this sample is uncertain. The sequenced sample consisted of peripheral blood. This chain connects TRBV6-6 to TRBJ1-5; 9 nucleotides agree with TRBD1. The CDR3 DNA follows: TGTGCCAGCAGTCCCGTCGTCGCGGACAGGGGTTATTACAATCAGCCCCAGCATTTT. It yields the protein CASSPVVADRGYYNQPQHF.